These 25 T cell receptor beta chains were all obtained from the same sample, sequenced in a study of blood T cell repertoires in COVID-19. TCRdb's table, derived via immunoSEQ multiplex PCR, lists solely in-frame clones and lacks some. The sample comprises more than 100,000 clones, 85% to 90% of which are singletons, and 3.5% to 4% rests with the top ten. The specimen sequenced was peripheral blood. The receptors were sampled from a woman aged 55-75 years with COVID-19, enrolled during active disease.

The chain is built from TRBV7-9 and TRBJ2-4, with 9 bases aligning to TRBD1. The junction had 0 bases not matched to a gene; V was cut back by 3 bases and J by 3 bases. Germline CDR1 reads SEHNR; CDR2 reads FQNEAQ (reference sequence). The CDR3 totals 14 residues. The CDR3 loop is CASSLGQGKNIQYF. Here the CDR3 DNA reads TGTGCCAGCAGCTTGGGACAGGGCAAAAACATTCAGTACTTC.

This clone is a singleton in its sample. The gene calls are TRBV7-2 and TRBJ2-7; 9 nucleotides align to TRBD2. Germline V gene sequence: CDR1 SGHTA, CDR2 FQGNSA. CDR3 length: 14 amino acids. The junction had 5 bases not matched to a gene; V was cut back by 5 bases and J by 3 bases. In DNA, the CDR3 is TGTGCCAGCAGCCCGACTAGCGGCCGCTACGAGCAGTACTTC. This encodes CASSPTSGRYEQYF.

This chain joins TRBV6-5 and TRBJ2-5; 8 positions match TRBD2. With 2 bases clipped from V and 5 bases from J, the junction kept 7 bases outside the gene matches. This CDR3 has 15 residues. Germline V lookup: CDR1 MNHEY, CDR2 SVGAGI. The CDR3, as DNA: TGTGCCAGCAGTTACGGATCGCGGGGGGCGGAGACCCAGTACTTC. Translated, it gives CASSYGSRGAETQYF.

This clone was seen more than once but under ten times. The CDR3 here is CASRTGTGGNEQYF. CDR3 DNA: TGTGCCAGCAGGACCGGGACAGGGGGCAACGAGCAGTACTTC. The rearrangement uses TRBV6-6 and TRBJ2-7, with TRBD1 matching over 12 bases. Losses at the gene ends were 6 bases for V and 5 bases for J; bases not matched to a gene: 5. Per germline, CDR1 MNHNY and CDR2 SVGAGI (reference sequence). The CDR3 has 14 residues.

A single count supports this clone. The rearrangement joins TRBV4-1 to TRBJ1-2, with D unresolved. CDR3 length equals 15 residues. Germline V gives CDR1 MGHRA, CDR2 YSYEKL. V was pared by 4 bases and J by 5 bases, with 17 bases between. The CDR3 coding sequence is TGCGCCAGCAGCCCGGGGATAGGGCCAGGTTATGGCTACACCTTC. Protein: CASSPGIGPGYGYTF.

The chain employs TRBV5-6 and TRBJ1-4, with TRBD1 as a possible D gene (6 bases). The CDR3 runs to 15 residues. V shed 4 bases and J shed 8 bases, with 18 bases lying between them. The V gene's germline CDR1 is SGHDT and CDR2 YYEEEE. The CDR3 loop is CASSIRTASREKLFF. The CDR3 nucleotides are TGTGCCAGCAGCATACGGACAGCGAGTCGCGAAAAACTGTTTTTT.

CDR3 in amino acids: CASSPVVAGGRDTQYF. The CDR3, as DNA: TGTGCCAGCAGCCCGGTTGTGGCGGGGGGGCGAGATACGCAGTATTTT. The chain carries TRBV7-6 and TRBJ2-3, with 9 bases aligning to TRBD2. The CDR3 contains 16 residues. Germline V gene sequence: CDR1 SGHVS, CDR2 FNYEAQ. The junction had 11 bases not matched to a gene; V was cut back by 5 bases and J by 5 bases.

V gene TRBV9 combines with J gene TRBJ2-5; TRBD2 might be the D (6 bases). V was shortened by 3 bases and J by 0 bases, with 18 bases between the two germline ends. The CDR3 sequence is 17 residues long. CDR1 is SGDLS and CDR2 is YYNGEE in the germline V gene. Here the CDR3 reads CASSERGGTLYQETQYF. Here the CDR3 DNA reads TGTGCCAGCAGCGAGAGAGGCGGGACCCTGTACCAAGAGACCCAGTACTTC.

The rearrangement links TRBV4-2 to TRBJ1-2; 10 bases map to TRBD1. The V segment lost 0 bases and the J segment 9 bases; nucleotides outside the gene matches: 7. Germline V gene sequence: CDR1 LGHNA, CDR2 YNFKEQ. The CDR3 extends over 15 amino acids. Here the CDR3 DNA reads TGTGCCAGCAGCCAAGATGTAGGGACAGGGGTTAGCTACACCTTC. It is translated as CASSQDVGTGVSYTF.

The CDR3 loop reads CASSLRTENTGELFF. In DNA, the CDR3 is TGTGCCAGCAGCCTCCGGACAGAGAACACCGGGGAGCTGTTTTTT. The chain joins TRBV7-2 to TRBJ2-2; the D gene is possibly TRBD1 (6 bases). This CDR3 spans 15 amino acids. The V and J ends lost 5 bases and 1 base respectively, with 11 bases between them. The V gene's germline CDR1 is SGHTA and CDR2 FQGNSA. Full variable domain (rest looked up from reference TRBV7-2 and TRBJ2-2): GAGVSQSPSNKVTEKGKDVELRCDPISGHTALYWYRQSLGQGLEFLIYFQGNSAPDKSGLPSDRFSAERTGGSVSTLTIQRTQQEDSAVYLCASSLRTENTGELFFGEGSRLTVL.

The V and J genes are TRBV5-1 and TRBJ2-1, with 16 bases lining up with TRBD2. Germline CDR1 is SGHRS and CDR2 is YFSETQ. Trimming at V came to 1 base and at J to 6 bases, leaving 4 bases not matched to a gene. The CDR3 contains 17 residues. The CDR3 coding sequence is TGCGCCAGCAGCTTGTGGGGACTAGCGGGGGGGGCCAATGAGCAGTTCTTC. Encoded protein: CASSLWGLAGGANEQFF.

The V call is TRBV4-3, the J call TRBJ2-2; 8 nucleotides match TRBD2. J gave up 2 bases and V 0 bases, and 11 bases lay outside the gene matches. From germline, CDR1 is LGHNA and CDR2 YSLEER. This CDR3 region has 19 residues. The CDR3 protein is CASSQDIQRGRVNTGELFF. Written as DNA, the CDR3 is TGCGCCAGCAGCCAAGATATCCAGCGGGGGAGAGTAAACACCGGGGAGCTGTTTTTT.

The gene calls are TRBV5-1 and TRBJ1-1, with D unclear. V was shortened by 0 bases and J by 5 bases, with 14 bases between the two germline ends. The CDR3 is 15 residues long. Germline V gene data show CDR1 as SGHRS and CDR2 as YFSETQ. CDR3 protein: CASSLDPGSPTEAFF. The CDR3 bases are TGCGCCAGCAGCTTGGATCCCGGGTCGCCGACTGAAGCTTTCTTT. The full variable domain, its missing parts supplied by reference TRBV5-1 and TRBJ1-1, is KAGVTQTPRYLIKTRGQQVTLSCSPISGHRSVSWYQQTPGQGLQFLFEYFSETQRNKGNFPGRFSGRQFSNSRSEMNVSTLELGDSALYLCASSLDPGSPTEAFFGQGTRLTVV.

The chain has TRBV19 and TRBJ2-1; 7 nucleotides agree with TRBD1. Germline CDR1 reads LNHDA; CDR2 reads SQIVND (reference sequence). Unmatched junction bases numbered 17, after V lost 7 bases and J lost 8 bases. The CDR3 has 16 residues. DNA for the CDR3: TGTGCCAGTAAATTCCAAGCAGGGGGAATTCGGGATGAGCAGTTCTTC. Its translation is CASKFQAGGIRDEQFF. The variable domain in full, with the rest retrieved from reference TRBV19 and TRBJ2-1, is DGGITQSPKYLFRKEGQNVTLSCEQNLNHDAMYWYRQDPGQGLRLIYYSQIVNDFQKGDIAEGYSVSREKKESFPLTVTSAQKNPTAFYLCASKFQAGGIRDEQFFGPGTRLTVL.

V and J are TRBV5-1 and TRBJ1-4, with D tentatively TRBD1 (6 bases). The CDR3 has 14 amino acids. Germline CDR1 and CDR2: SGHRS and YFSETQ. V gave up 0 bases and J gave up 5 bases, with 8 bases separating them. CDR3 coding DNA: TGCGCCAGCAGCTTGGGACAGGAAAATGAAAAACTGTTTTTT. Translation: CASSLGQENEKLFF.

This sequence joins TRBV5-6 and TRBJ1-1, with 7 bases identical to TRBD1. Germline V gene lookup returns CDR1 SGHDT and CDR2 YYEEEE. The CDR3 is made up of 12 amino acids. V lost 0 bases to trimming and J lost 11 bases; unmatched junction nucleotides: 4. DNA for the CDR3: TGTGCCAGCAGCTTGGGGAGGGGGCCTGCTTTCTTT. Protein sequence: CASSLGRGPAFF.

The chain is built from TRBV5-1 and TRBJ1-1, with D possibly matching TRBD1 (5 bases). Looked up from germline, CDR1 is SGHRS and CDR2 is YFSETQ. V lost 0 bases to trimming and J lost 2 bases, with 11 bases between them. There are 15 residues in the CDR3. CDR3 nucleotides: TGCGCCAGCAGCTTGGGACGACAGTACAACACTGAAGCTTTCTTT. This translates into CASSLGRQYNTEAFF.

V usage is TRBV4-3 and J usage is TRBJ2-5, with TRBD2 matching 9 bases. CDR1 is LGHNA, CDR2 YSLEER, per germline. V was clipped by 0 bases and J by 5 bases; unmatched bases: 13. CDR3 size: 18 residues. The CDR3 region is CASSQDRASGAFVETQYF. The CDR3 DNA follows: TGCGCCAGCAGCCAAGATCGAGCTAGCGGGGCTTTCGTGGAGACCCAGTACTTC.

The chain uses TRBV19 and TRBJ1-5; 8 bases are a match to TRBD1. Unmatched junction bases numbered 13, after V lost 5 bases and J lost 1 base. This CDR3 region has 18 residues. From germline, CDR1 is LNHDA and CDR2 SQIVND (reference sequence). CDR3 loop: CASSPRTGKGGSNQPQHF. The CDR3 DNA reads as TGTGCCAGTAGTCCAAGGACAGGGAAAGGGGGAAGCAATCAGCCCCAGCATTTT.

The rearrangement links TRBV2 to TRBJ1-2; 9 bases align to TRBD1. This CDR3 is built from 16 residues. The ends lost 6 bases at V and 3 bases at J; junction bases unmatched: 11. Germline CDR1 reads SNHLY; CDR2 reads FYNNEI. CDR3 nucleotides: TGTGCCAGCAGAAGTGGGTTTTGGACAGGGGACTATGGCTACACCTTC. Amino acids: CASRSGFWTGDYGYTF.

This chain links TRBV10-3 with TRBJ1-6; a possible D gene is TRBD1 (6 bases). Germline V CDR1 and CDR2: ENHRY, SYGVKD. The V gene lost 6 bases and the J gene lost 5 bases, with 14 bases spanning the gap. The CDR3 contains 15 residues. The CDR3 region is CAISDWTENNSPLHF. The CDR3 DNA sequence: TGTGCCATCAGCGATTGGACAGAAAATAATTCACCCCTCCACTTT.

The genes are TRBV19 and TRBJ2-1; 10 nucleotides agree with TRBD1. Germline trimming cut 8 bases from V and 4 bases from J; bases unmatched to any gene: 5. Germline values: CDR1 LNHDA, CDR2 SQIVND (reference sequence). The CDR3 length is 14 residues. The CDR3 DNA is TGTGCCAGTTTACCGGGACAGGGGTACAATGAGCAGTTCTTC. Translated: CASLPGQGYNEQFF.

The count of this clone is one. This chain joins TRBV7-2 and TRBJ1-2; 7 nucleotides line up with TRBD1. The CDR3 sequence is 13 residues long. The ends lost 4 bases at V and 9 bases at J; junction bases unmatched: 8. Germline V lookup: CDR1 SGHTA, CDR2 FQGNSA. CDR3 region: CASSSGTAMRYTF. DNA for the CDR3: TGTGCCAGCAGCTCCGGGACAGCAATGCGCTACACCTTC.

Here the CDR3 DNA reads TGTGCCAGCAGCCTGGGGGCCCAGCAGCCCCAGCATTTT. As protein: CASSLGAQQPQHF. The genes are TRBV5-8 and TRBJ1-5; tentative D call: TRBD1 (6 bases). The length of the CDR3 is 13 residues. V was pared by 4 bases and J by 7 bases, with 12 bases between. Germline CDR1 SGHTS, CDR2 YDEGEE.

This chain connects TRBV12-3 or TRBV12-4 to TRBJ2-1; TRBD1 matches 10 bases. Germline trimming cut 10 bases from V and 7 bases from J; bases unmatched to any gene: 7. The CDR3 is 13 amino acids. The CDR3 here is CATRDRGFNEQFF. In nucleotides, the CDR3 is TGTGCCACCCGGGACAGGGGTTTTAATGAGCAGTTCTTC.